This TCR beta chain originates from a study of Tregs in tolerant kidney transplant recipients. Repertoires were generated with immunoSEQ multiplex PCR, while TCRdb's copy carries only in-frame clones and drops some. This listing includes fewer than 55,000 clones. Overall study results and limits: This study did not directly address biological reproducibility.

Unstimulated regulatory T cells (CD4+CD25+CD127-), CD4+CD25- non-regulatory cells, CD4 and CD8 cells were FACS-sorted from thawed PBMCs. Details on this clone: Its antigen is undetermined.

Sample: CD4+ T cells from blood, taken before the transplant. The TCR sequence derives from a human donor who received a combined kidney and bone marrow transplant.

CDR3 in amino acids: CASSSGGGGSYNEQFF. The part of the CDR3 DNA that was read is TGCGCCAGCAGTTCCGGGGGAGGAGGCTCCTACAATGAG. The rearrangement uses TRBV10-1 and TRBJ2-1; tentative D call: TRBD2 (6 bases). The read halts 3 residues ahead of the CDR3 end, with the missing end drawn from the germline J gene. V was clipped by 5 bases and J by 0 bases, with 14 bases between them. The CDR3 contains 16 residues. The germline gives CDR1 WNHNN, CDR2 SYGVQD (reference sequence).